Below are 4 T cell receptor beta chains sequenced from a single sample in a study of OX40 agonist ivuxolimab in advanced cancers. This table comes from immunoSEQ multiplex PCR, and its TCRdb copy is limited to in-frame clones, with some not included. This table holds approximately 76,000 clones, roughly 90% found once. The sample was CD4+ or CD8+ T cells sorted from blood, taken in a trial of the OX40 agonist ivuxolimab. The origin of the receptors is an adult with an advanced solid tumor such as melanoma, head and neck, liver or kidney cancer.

CDR3 region: CASSLGGGTLSNNEQFF. As DNA, the CDR3 is TGTGCCAGCAGCTTAGGGGGCGGGACTCTGTCGAACAATGAGCAGTTCTTC. The chain joins TRBV7-2 to TRBJ2-1; perhaps TRBD2 as D (6 bases). Per germline, CDR1 SGHTA and CDR2 FQGNSA. The CDR3 has 17 residues. V lost 1 base and J 5 bases, leaving 18 bases between the germline ends.

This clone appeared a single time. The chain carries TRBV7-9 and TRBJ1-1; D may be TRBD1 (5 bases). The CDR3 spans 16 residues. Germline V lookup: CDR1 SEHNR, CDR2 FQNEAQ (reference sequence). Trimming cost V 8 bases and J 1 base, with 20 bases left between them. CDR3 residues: CASGSGRANGNTEAFF. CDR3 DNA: TGTGCCAGCGGGTCTGGCAGGGCAAATGGGAACACTGAAGCTTTCTTT.

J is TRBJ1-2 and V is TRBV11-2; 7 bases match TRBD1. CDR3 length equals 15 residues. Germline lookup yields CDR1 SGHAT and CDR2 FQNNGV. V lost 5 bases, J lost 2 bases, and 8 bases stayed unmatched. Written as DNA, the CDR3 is TGTGCCAGCAGCCGCTCCGGGACAGCCAACTATGGCTACACCTTC. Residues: CASSRSGTANYGYTF.

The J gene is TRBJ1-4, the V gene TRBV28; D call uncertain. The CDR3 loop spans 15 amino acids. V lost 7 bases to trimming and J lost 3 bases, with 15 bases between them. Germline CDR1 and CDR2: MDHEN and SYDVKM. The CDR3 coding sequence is TGTGCCAGCACCCCGGCGGGAAGCCCTAATGAAAAACTGTTTTTT. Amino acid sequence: CASTPAGSPNEKLFF.